Each of the 17 T cell receptor beta chains below was sequenced from the same sample in a study of cytomegalovirus exposure and HLA in healthy donors. PCR amplification relied on 60 Vbeta primers (plus 13 Jbeta primers). Profiled with immunoSEQ multiplex PCR; TCRdb holds only in-frame clones, not every one. This table holds over 200,000 clones, about 80% found once. Sequencing was performed on PBMCs. All receptors come from a man aged 35 to 55 in good health and CMV-seropositive.

The chain couples TRBV14 to TRBJ2-7, with TRBD2 matching 10 bases. Germline V gives CDR1 SGHDN, CDR2 FVKESK. V shed 1 base and J 7 bases; nucleotides not matched to a gene: 7. This CDR3 comprises 15 residues. The CDR3 DNA sequence: TGTGCCAGCAGCCAAGCTAGCGGGAGCGGTGGAGAGCAGTACGTC. It is translated as CASSQASGSGGEQYV.

This chain uses TRBV6-5 with TRBJ1-2; the D is unclear. V lost 4 bases and J 4 bases, leaving 16 bases between the germline ends. The CDR3 is 15 residues long. In germline, CDR1 is MNHEY, CDR2 SVGAGI. CDR3: CASSLGGPGSYGYTF. The DNA of the CDR3 is TGTGCCAGCAGTTTAGGCGGCCCGGGTTCCTATGGCTACACCTTC.

The CDR3 DNA sequence: TGTGCCAGCAGCCCGCGGGTCTCCCTTCAGTACAATGAGCAGTTCTTC. This codes for CASSPRVSLQYNEQFF. The V and J genes are TRBV7-2 and TRBJ2-1; weak D call: TRBD2 (5 bases). CDR1 is SGHTA and CDR2 is FQGNSA in the germline V gene. V lost 5 bases to trimming and J lost 4 bases, with 18 bases between them. The CDR3 consists of 16 residues.

The chain uses TRBV10-3 and TRBJ2-2; D call uncertain. The CDR3 has 12 amino acids. Germline V lookup: CDR1 ENHRY, CDR2 SYGVKD. V was pared by 6 bases and J by 5 bases, with 7 bases between. The CDR3 loop reads CAISPFTGELFF. CDR3 nucleotides: TGTGCCATCAGCCCCTTTACCGGGGAGCTGTTTTTT.

The chain joins TRBV4-1 to TRBJ2-1; D is possibly TRBD2 (6 bases). Germline V gene lookup returns CDR1 MGHRA and CDR2 YSYEKL. Between the trimmed V and J ends, which lost 1 base and 3 bases, there was a span of 10 bases. The CDR3 runs 15 residues. CDR3 sequence: CASSQVRGDYNEQFF. The CDR3 DNA reads as TGCGCCAGCAGCCAAGTGCGCGGGGACTACAATGAGCAGTTCTTC.

The CDR3 here is CASSMGLEVEQYV. The CDR3 DNA is TGTGCCAGCAGCATGGGACTAGAGGTTGAGCAGTACGTC. J is TRBJ2-7 and V is TRBV7-8; 8 bases line up with TRBD2. This CDR3 spans 13 amino acids. The V gene end was trimmed by 5 bases and the J gene end by 7 bases; junction bases not matched to a gene: 7. The germline CDR1 and CDR2 sequences are SGHVS and FQNEAQ.

This chain uses TRBV30 with TRBJ2-1; no firm D call. The CDR3 is 16 amino acids. The germline V gene encodes CDR1 GTSNPN and CDR2 SVGIG (reference sequence). V was clipped by 1 base and J by 10 bases, with 23 bases between them. The CDR3 here is CAWSAPGAEFGKEQFF. DNA for the CDR3: TGTGCCTGGAGTGCCCCCGGTGCTGAGTTTGGTAAGGAGCAGTTCTTC.

The chain has TRBV6-6 and TRBJ1-2; TRBD1 agrees at 8 bases. With 0 bases clipped from V and 4 bases from J, the junction kept 7 bases outside the gene matches. There are 16 residues in the CDR3. Germline V CDR1 and CDR2: MNHNY, SVGAGI (reference sequence). The CDR3 loop is CASSYSQGAVSYGYTF. DNA for the CDR3: TGTGCCAGCAGTTACTCTCAGGGGGCCGTGAGCTATGGCTACACCTTC.

The V and J genes are TRBV6-4 and TRBJ1-2; maybe TRBD1 (6 bases). The V and J ends lost 6 bases and 2 bases respectively, with 25 bases between them. Germline loops: CDR1 MRHNA, CDR2 SNTAGT. The CDR3 is 18 amino acids. CDR3: CASRVKRITGRDNYGYTF. The CDR3 region has the DNA TGTGCCAGCAGGGTTAAACGAATTACAGGGAGGGACAACTATGGCTACACCTTC.

V gene TRBV30 combines with J gene TRBJ1-1; 9 positions match TRBD1. This CDR3 has 17 residues. CDR1 and CDR2 (germline): GTSNPN, SVGIG (reference sequence). With 0 bases clipped from V and 1 base from J, the junction kept 9 bases outside the gene matches. DNA for the CDR3: TGTGCCTGGAGTGTACCGGACAGGGGACATTCGAACACTGAAGCTTTCTTT. It codes for CAWSVPDRGHSNTEAFF.

The J gene is TRBJ1-4, the V gene TRBV28; the D gene is possibly TRBD1 (6 bases). The CDR3 contains 15 residues. Per germline, CDR1 MDHEN and CDR2 SYDVKM. The V end lost 7 bases, the J end lost 8 bases, and 20 bases lay between the germline ends. The CDR3, as DNA: TGTGCCAGCACCATCAGGGGCCCCGGCGGGGAAAAACTGTTTTTT. Translating gives CASTIRGPGGEKLFF.

The rearrangement joins TRBV6-5 to TRBJ2-2; weak D call: TRBD2 (6 bases). Germline V gene sequence: CDR1 MNHEY, CDR2 SVGAGI. Trimming cost V 2 bases and J 0 bases, with 10 bases left between them. This CDR3 contains 16 residues. The CDR3 sequence is CASSYGASANTGELFF. The CDR3 DNA reads TGTGCCAGCAGTTACGGGGCTAGCGCGAACACCGGGGAGCTGTTTTTT.

This chain connects TRBV19 to TRBJ1-1; D may be TRBD1 (5 bases). Germline-derived CDR1 and CDR2 are LNHDA and SQIVND (reference sequence). This CDR3 contains 12 residues. Trimming cost V 2 bases and J 11 bases, with 12 bases left between them. As DNA, the CDR3 is TGTGCCAGTAGTATACAAGCGGGGGATGCTTTCTTT. Translation gives CASSIQAGDAFF.

In this sample, this clone turned up a few times. This sequence joins TRBV19 and TRBJ2-2; tentative D call: TRBD2 (5 bases). The germline gives CDR1 LNHDA, CDR2 SQIVND (reference sequence). Trimming took 1 base from V and 8 from J, leaving 11 bases between them. The CDR3 runs 14 residues. CDR3 in DNA: TGTGCCAGTAGTATAGTTCGGGGTGGAGGGGAGCTGTTTTTT. It codes for CASSIVRGGGELFF.

This chain links TRBV27 with TRBJ2-1, with 11 positions matching TRBD2. The CDR3 consists of 16 residues. V was clipped by 3 bases and J by 4 bases; unmatched bases: 5. Germline CDR1 MNHEY, CDR2 SMNVEV (reference sequence). CDR3 DNA sequence: TGTGCCAGCAGTTTGTGGGGGACTAGCGGTTACAATGAGCAGTTCTTC. It yields the protein CASSLWGTSGYNEQFF.

The chain combines TRBV5-6 with TRBJ2-7, with 8 bases that match TRBD1. The CDR3 has 13 residues. V dropped 0 bases and J dropped 4; count of bases not matched to a gene: 0. Germline V gene data show CDR1 as SGHDT and CDR2 as YYEEEE. The CDR3 DNA is TGTGCCAGCAGCTTGGGGACAGGGTACGAGCAGTACGTC. This gives the protein CASSLGTGYEQYV.

V usage is TRBV6-1 and J usage is TRBJ2-1, with TRBD2 matching 11 bases. Germline values: CDR1 MNHNS, CDR2 SASEGT. V trimming: 3 bases; J trimming: 10 bases; junction bases outside the gene matches: 20. This CDR3 is built from 19 residues. CDR3 in amino acids: CASSEFLGPRRLAGLEQFF. The CDR3 DNA reads as TGTGCCAGCAGTGAGTTCCTGGGGCCACGGAGACTAGCGGGGCTAGAGCAGTTCTTC.